The source of this T cell receptor (beta chain) is a study of cytomegalovirus exposure and HLA in healthy donors. Overall study results and limits: Reports credit the classifier with highly specific, highly sensitive diagnosis of cytomegalovirus status. An analysis that came later showed most CMV-associated TCR beta chains appearing HLA-restricted.

PCR was performed using 60 Vbeta and 13 Jbeta primers. Sequenced by immunoSEQ multiplex PCR; TCRdb stores in-frame clones only, minus some. This sample has about 130,000 clones, with 75% to 85% found just once. As for this clone: Its cognate antigen is unknown.

CDR3 size: 15 residues. CDR1 MNHEY and CDR2 SMNVEV come from the germline V gene (reference sequence). V shed 2 bases, J shed 4 bases, and the junction held 6 bases outside the gene matches. The clonotype comes from a man aged 25-45 years in good health and CMV-seronegative. This sequence joins TRBV27 and TRBJ2-3; 7 nucleotides align to TRBD2. The material sequenced was PBMCs. For the CDR3, the DNA is TGTGCCAGCAGTTTACGGGGGAGGGCCGCAGATACGCAGTATTTT. Its translation is CASSLRGRAADTQYF.